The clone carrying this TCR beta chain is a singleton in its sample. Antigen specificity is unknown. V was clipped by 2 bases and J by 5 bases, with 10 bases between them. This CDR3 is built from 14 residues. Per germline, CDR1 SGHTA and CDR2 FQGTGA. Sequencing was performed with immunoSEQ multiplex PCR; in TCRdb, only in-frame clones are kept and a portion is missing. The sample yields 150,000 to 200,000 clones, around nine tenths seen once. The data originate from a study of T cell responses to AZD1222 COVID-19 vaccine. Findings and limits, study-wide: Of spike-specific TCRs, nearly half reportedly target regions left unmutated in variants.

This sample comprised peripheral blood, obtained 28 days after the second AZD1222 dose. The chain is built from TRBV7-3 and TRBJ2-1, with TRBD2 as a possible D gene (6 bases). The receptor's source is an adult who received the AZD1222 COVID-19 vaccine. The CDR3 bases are TGTGCCAGCAGCTTAGCGGGGAGTAACAATGAGCAGTTCTTC. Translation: CASSLAGSNNEQFF.